The 9 T cell receptor beta chains below all came from one sample that was sequenced in a study of blood T cell repertoires in COVID-19. Using immunoSEQ multiplex PCR, the repertoire was profiled, and TCRdb retains in-frame clones only, with some absent. This table holds under 400,000 clones, 90% found once. The sequenced sample was peripheral blood. The receptors derive from a young man with active or convalescent COVID-19.

V is TRBV27 and J is TRBJ1-2; 9 bases agree with TRBD1. Germline V lookup: CDR1 MNHEY, CDR2 SMNVEV (reference sequence). The CDR3 contains 18 residues. Germline trimming cut 5 bases from V and 1 base from J; bases unmatched to any gene: 14. The CDR3 spells CASSVAPTGTGINYGYTF. The CDR3 DNA reads TGTGCCAGCAGTGTGGCCCCAACCGGGACAGGGATTAACTATGGCTACACCTTC.

Remarks on this clone: Other DNA sequences in the same sample also yield this CDR3. This chain connects TRBV5-5 to TRBJ1-5; D is perhaps TRBD1 (6 bases). Germline V gene lookup returns CDR1 SGHKS and CDR2 YYEKEE (reference sequence). The length of the CDR3 is 15 residues. V gave up 4 bases and J gave up 3 bases, with 14 bases separating them. The CDR3 is CASSLGTGYNQPQHF. The CDR3 coding sequence is TGTGCCAGCAGCCTAGGTACAGGGTACAATCAGCCCCAGCATTTT.

This clone was observed a single time. This chain connects TRBV7-3 to TRBJ2-1; a weak D match, TRBD1 (7 bases). Germline V lookup: CDR1 SGHTA, CDR2 FQGTGA. The CDR3 loop spans 15 amino acids. The V end was cut by 5 bases, the J end by 6 bases, with 17 bases between. CDR3 amino acids: CASSPGGRPSNEQFF. In DNA, the CDR3 is TGTGCCAGCAGCCCAGGGGGGAGGCCGAGCAATGAGCAGTTCTTC.

This chain connects TRBV5-4 to TRBJ1-4, with a possible D match to TRBD1 (5 bases). The CDR3 is made up of 15 amino acids. Germline V gene lookup returns CDR1 SGHNT and CDR2 YYREEE (reference sequence). V lost 0 bases to trimming and J lost 7 bases, with 13 bases between them. The CDR3 protein is CASSLVGAGGEKLFF. CDR3 coding DNA: TGTGCCAGCAGCTTGGTTGGGGCGGGAGGTGAAAAACTGTTTTTT. The full variable domain, with the rest looked up from reference TRBV5-4 and TRBJ1-4, is ETGVTQSPTHLIKTRGQQVTLRCSSQSGHNTVSWYQQALGQGPQFIFQYYREEENGRGNFPPRFSGLQFPNYSSELNVNALELDDSALYLCASSLVGAGGEKLFFGSGTQLSVL.

The chain is built from TRBV2 and TRBJ1-6; TRBD1 is a possible D gene (6 bases). This CDR3 contains 17 residues. V was clipped by 8 bases and J by 0 bases, with 17 bases between them. CDR1 SNHLY and CDR2 FYNNEI come from the germline V gene. The CDR3 region has the DNA TGTGCCAGCTCAAGGGGGACGGATAGCTCCTATAATTCACCCCTCCACTTT. Its protein product is CASSRGTDSSYNSPLHF.

This clone occurred once. J is TRBJ2-1 and V is TRBV7-8, with 16 bases lining up with TRBD2. Germline V CDR1 and CDR2: SGHVS, FQNEAQ. The V and J ends lost 5 bases and 5 bases, in that order; junction bases with no gene match: 3. CDR3 size: 16 residues. The CDR3 loop is CASSPGTSGRDNEQFF. The CDR3 nucleotides are TGTGCCAGCAGCCCAGGGACTAGCGGGAGGGACAATGAGCAGTTCTTC.

The chain employs TRBV5-1 and TRBJ2-3; 9 bases fit TRBD2. The germline gives CDR1 SGHRS, CDR2 YFSETQ. The CDR3 runs 14 residues. V dropped 9 bases and J dropped 2; count of bases not matched to a gene: 7. The CDR3 protein is CATRVAGDTDTQYF. The CDR3 coding sequence is TGCGCCACCCGGGTAGCGGGAGACACAGATACGCAGTATTTT.

V usage is TRBV6-2 or TRBV6-3 and J usage is TRBJ1-2; the D gene is possibly TRBD1 (6 bases). Trimming removed 2 bases at V and 8 bases at J, with 15 bases between. This CDR3 is 14 amino acids long. Per germline, CDR1 MNHEY and CDR2 SVGEGT. CDR3 nucleotide sequence: TGTGCCAGCAGTTACGGATCACAGGGCCAAGGCTACACCTTC. Protein sequence: CASSYGSQGQGYTF.

The chain couples TRBV28 to TRBJ1-5, with 8 positions matching TRBD1. In germline, CDR1 is MDHEN, CDR2 SYDVKM. Trimming took 6 bases from V and 8 from J; bases not matched to a gene: 3. CDR3 length: 12 amino acids. The CDR3 loop is CASRDRAKPQHF. The CDR3 coding sequence is TGTGCCAGCAGGGACAGGGCGAAGCCCCAGCATTTT.